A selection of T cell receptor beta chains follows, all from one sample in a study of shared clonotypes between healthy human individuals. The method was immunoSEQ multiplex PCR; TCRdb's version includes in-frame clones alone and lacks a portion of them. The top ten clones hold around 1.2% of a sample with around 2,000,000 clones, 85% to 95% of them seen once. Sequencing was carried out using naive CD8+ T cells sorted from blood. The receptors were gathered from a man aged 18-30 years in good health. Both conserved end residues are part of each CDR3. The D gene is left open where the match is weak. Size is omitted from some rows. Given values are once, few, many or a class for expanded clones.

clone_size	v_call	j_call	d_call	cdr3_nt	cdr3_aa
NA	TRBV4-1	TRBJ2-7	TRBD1	TGCGCCAGCAGCCCAGGGGGCGGCTACGAGCAGTACTTC	CASSPGGGYEQYF
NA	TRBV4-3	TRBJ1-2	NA	TGCGCCAGCAGCCAAGGAGTGTTTGACGATGACTATGGCTACACCTTC	CASSQGVFDDDYGYTF
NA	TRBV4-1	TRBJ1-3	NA	TGCGCCAGCAGCCAAGATGTCCCAGGGAGCTCTGGAAACACCATATATTTT	CASSQDVPGSSGNTIYF
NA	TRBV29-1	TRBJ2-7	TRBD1	TGCAGCGTTGAACTCGGGACAGGGGGCTTCGAGCAGTACTTC	CSVELGTGGFEQYF
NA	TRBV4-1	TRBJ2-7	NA	TGCGCCAGCAGCCAAGATTGGATAGCCTCCTACGAGCAGTACTTC	CASSQDWIASYEQYF
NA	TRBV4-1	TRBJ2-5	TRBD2	TGCGCCAGCAGCCCCCGACTAGCGGGGGGGCCAGAAGAGACCCAGTACTTC	CASSPRLAGGPEETQYF
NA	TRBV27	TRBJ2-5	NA	TGTGCCAGCAGTCTATCGGGGGCCAAAGAGACCCAGTACTTC	CASSLSGAKETQYF
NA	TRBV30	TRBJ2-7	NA	TGTGCCTGGAGTGACTACGAGCAGTACTTC	CAWSDYEQYF
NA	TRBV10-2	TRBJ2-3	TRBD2	TGCGCCAGCAGTGAGGCGGGAGGGGTCACAGATACGCAGTATTTT	CASSEAGGVTDTQYF
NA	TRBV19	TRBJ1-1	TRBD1	TGTGCCAGTACCCCAGGACAGGTGGACACTGAAGCTTTCTTT	CASTPGQVDTEAFF
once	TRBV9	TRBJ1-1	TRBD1	TGTGCCAGCAGCGTAGAGCAGGGGGCGAATCCTGAAGCTTTCTTT	CASSVEQGANPEAFF
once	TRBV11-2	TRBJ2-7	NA	TGTGCCAGCAGCTTAGATGGCCCCCCCTACTCGACTTCCTACGAGCAGTACTTC	CASSLDGPPYSTSYEQYF
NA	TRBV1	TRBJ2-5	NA	TGCACCAGCAGCCAAGAACTAGCGGGGGGGTCCCAAGAGACCCAGTACTTC	CTSSQELAGGSQETQYF
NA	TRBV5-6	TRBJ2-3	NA	TGTGCCAGCCAGTCCCCCCCAGATACGCAGTATTTT	CASQSPPDTQYF
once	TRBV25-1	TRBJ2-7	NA	TGTGCCAGCAAGGGGGGCGCCTACTCCTACGAGCAGTACTTC	CASKGGAYSYEQYF
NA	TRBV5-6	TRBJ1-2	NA	TGTGCCAGCAGCCTGGACAAGGATGGCCCAGGCTACACCTTC	CASSLDKDGPGYTF
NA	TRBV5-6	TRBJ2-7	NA	TGTGCCAGCAGCTCCTCCGGGACTCTTGCCTACGAGCAGTACTTC	CASSSSGTLAYEQYF
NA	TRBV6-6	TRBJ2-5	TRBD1	TGTGCCAGCAGTTACTCGACAGGGGAGTACGAGACCCAGTACTTC	CASSYSTGEYETQYF
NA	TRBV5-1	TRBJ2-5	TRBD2	TGCGCCAGCAGCTTGGCCGAACTAGCGGTAGAGACCCAGTACTTC	CASSLAELAVETQYF
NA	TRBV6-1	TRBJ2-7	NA	TGTGCCAGCAGTGAATCGGGACTGTTGAGGGAGCAGTACTTC	CASSESGLLREQYF
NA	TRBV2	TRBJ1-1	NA	TGTGCCAGCACTGAGACAGCCCGAGGCACTGAAGCTTTCTTT	CASTETARGTEAFF
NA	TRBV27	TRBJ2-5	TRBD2	TGTGCCAGCAGTTTAATAGCGGGGCAAGAGACCCAGTACTTC	CASSLIAGQETQYF
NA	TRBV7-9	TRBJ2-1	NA	TGTGCCAGCAGTCACTTGGACTCGACCAATGAGCAGTTCTTC	CASSHLDSTNEQFF
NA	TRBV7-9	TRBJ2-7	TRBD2	TGTGCCAGCAGCCCCGCTAGCGGGAAACCCTACGAGCAGTACTTC	CASSPASGKPYEQYF
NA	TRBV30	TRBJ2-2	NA	TGTGCCTGGAGTGTTGTCGTAGCCGGGGAGCTGTTTTTT	CAWSVVVAGELFF
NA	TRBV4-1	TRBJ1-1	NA	TGCGCCAGCAGCCATGTTACAGGGTTCCCTGAAGCTTTCTTT	CASSHVTGFPEAFF
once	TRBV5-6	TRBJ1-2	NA	TGTGCCAGCAGCTTGGCAGGGGAGAACTATGGCTACACCTTC	CASSLAGENYGYTF
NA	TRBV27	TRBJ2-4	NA	TGTGCCAGCAGTGCAGGGTTCGGGGCCAAAAACATTCAGTACTTC	CASSAGFGAKNIQYF
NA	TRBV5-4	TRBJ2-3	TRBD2	TGTGCCAGCAGCCCTGGGACTAGCGGGGTTGCCACAGATACGCAGTATTTT	CASSPGTSGVATDTQYF
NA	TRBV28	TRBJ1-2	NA	TGTGCCAGCAGTGCAGCTGACAGGCCCTCAGGGTTTGGCTACACCTTC	CASSAADRPSGFGYTF
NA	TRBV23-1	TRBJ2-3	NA	TGCGCCAGCAGTCAATCAGACACAGATACGCAGTATTTT	CASSQSDTDTQYF
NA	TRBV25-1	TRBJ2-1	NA	TGTGCCAGCAGTACCGGATCGTCCTACAATGAGCAGTTCTTC	CASSTGSSYNEQFF
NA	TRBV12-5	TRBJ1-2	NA	TGTGCTAGTGTTGCGGGCTTCTTC	CASVAGFF
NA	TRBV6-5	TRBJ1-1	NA	TGTGCCAGCAGTTTTTCGGCAGAGAACACTGAAGCTTTCTTT	CASSFSAENTEAFF
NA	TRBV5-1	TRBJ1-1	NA	TGCGCCAGCAGCTTGGGGGACCTCTGGGGGACTGAAGCTTTCTTT	CASSLGDLWGTEAFF
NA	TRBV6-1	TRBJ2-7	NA	TGTGCCACAGTTACAGGGAGCTACGAGCAGTACTTC	CATVTGSYEQYF
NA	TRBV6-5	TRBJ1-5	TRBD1	TGTGCCAGCAGTTCCGGACAGGGAAATCAGCCCCAGCATTTT	CASSSGQGNQPQHF
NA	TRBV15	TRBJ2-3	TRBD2	TGTGCCACCAGCAGGGAGGTGGCGGGAGCCACAGATACGCAGTATTTT	CATSREVAGATDTQYF
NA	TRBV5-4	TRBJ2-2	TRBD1	TGTGCCAGCAGCCAAGGGGGCGCGGGCACCGGGGAGCTGTTTTTT	CASSQGGAGTGELFF
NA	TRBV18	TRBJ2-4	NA	TGTGCCAGCTCACCAGGAGGGGAGGCCAAAAACATTCAGTACTTC	CASSPGGEAKNIQYF
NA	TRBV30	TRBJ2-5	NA	TGTGCCTGGAGTGTTCAAGCACAAGAGACCCAGTACTTC	CAWSVQAQETQYF
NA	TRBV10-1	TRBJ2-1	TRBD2	TGCGCCAGCAGTGATACTAGCGGGGACTACAATGAGCAGTTCTTC	CASSDTSGDYNEQFF
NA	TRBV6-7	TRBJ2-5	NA	TGTGCCAGCAGCCGGGGGCGGGAGACCCAGTACTTC	CASSRGRETQYF